This T cell receptor beta chain stems from a study of T cells after yellow fever vaccination. In TCRdb, the 5' RACE reads were re-called with MiXCR into one record per CDR3 protein. The data contain approximately 550,000 distinct CDR3 sequences, roughly 21% of them singletons. The ends were cut back, 5 bases at V and 0 bases at J, with 10 bases in the middle. Germline values: CDR1 SQVTM, CDR2 ANQGSEA. This CDR3 is 14 amino acids long. This TCR was recovered from a man aged 30 to 39 who received the YFV17D yellow fever vaccine. The material was PBMCs, obtained 15 days after the yellow fever booster vaccination. V is TRBV29-1 and J is TRBJ2-2, with D unclear. The CDR3 DNA reads TGCAGCGTTAGCTCACACGCGAACACCGGGGAGCTGTTTTTT. Translated: CSVSSHANTGELFF.